This passage covers 9 T cell receptor beta chains from one sample sequenced in a study of identical twins. TCRdb reanalysed the 5' RACE reads using MiXCR and keeps one entry per CDR3 protein. There are roughly 690,000 distinct CDR3 sequences in the sample; about 20% occur only once, and 4% to 5.5% lies in the top ten. These sequences were also reported in another study, on T cells expressing NK-cell markers.

Source material: PBMCs. These receptors all stem from a woman in her late teens or twenties in good health.

The chain has TRBV10-3 and TRBJ2-1; 8 positions agree with TRBD2. CDR3 size: 14 residues. After removal of 8 bases from V and 4 bases from J, the junction contained 7 bases not matched to a gene. CDR1 ENHRY and CDR2 SYGVKD come from the germline V gene. In nucleotides, the CDR3 is TGTGCCATCGGGGGTAGCGGGGCTTACAATGAGCAGTTCTTC. This sequence encodes CAIGGSGAYNEQFF.

This chain uses TRBV29-1 with TRBJ2-3; D not certain. The CDR3 totals 13 residues. CDR1 SQVTM and CDR2 ANQGSEA come from the germline V gene. The germline V and J ends were trimmed by 0 bases and 2 bases, with 6 bases remaining between them. The CDR3 loop reads CSVEETNTDTQYF. For the CDR3, the DNA is TGCAGCGTTGAAGAGACCAACACAGATACGCAGTATTTT.

This clonotype was counted many times. J is TRBJ1-1 and V is TRBV20-1; possibly TRBD1 for D (5 bases). This CDR3 spans 11 amino acids. CDR1 is DFQATT, CDR2 SNEGSKA, per germline (reference sequence). Deletions cut 3 bases from V and 5 bases from J, with 7 bases between. The CDR3 protein is CSASGGTEAFF. In DNA, the CDR3 is TGCAGTGCTAGTGGGGGGACTGAAGCTTTCTTT.

The genes are TRBV20-1 and TRBJ2-5; D not certain. Germline CDR1 is DFQATT and CDR2 is SNEGSKA (reference sequence). This CDR3 spans 11 amino acids. This CDR3 reads CGVERLETQYF. The CDR3 region has the DNA TGCGGGGTCGAACGACTAGAGACCCAGTACTTC.

This clonotype was found many times. V usage is TRBV2 and J usage is TRBJ2-7, with D uncertain. The V gene lost 7 bases and the J gene lost 3 bases, with 4 bases spanning the gap. The CDR3 is 10 residues long. Per germline, CDR1 SNHLY and CDR2 FYNNEI. The CDR3 DNA reads as TGTGCCAGCAAAGGCTACGAGCAGTACTTC. Translation: CASKGYEQYF.

There are a few counts of this clonotype. The rearrangement uses TRBV7-9 and TRBJ2-1, with TRBD2 identical over 8 bases. The junction had 13 bases not matched to a gene; V was cut back by 4 bases and J by 5 bases. In germline, CDR1 is SEHNR, CDR2 FQNEAQ (reference sequence). The CDR3 has 17 amino acids. The CDR3 loop reads CASSSTGRTSRDNEQFF. The CDR3 DNA is TGTGCCAGCAGCTCCACAGGCCGGACTAGCAGGGACAATGAGCAGTTCTTC.

The V gene is TRBV29-1, the J gene TRBJ1-6; perhaps TRBD1 as D (6 bases). Trimming left V 8 bases short and J 6 bases short, with 14 bases between. The CDR3 extends over 13 amino acids. The V gene's germline CDR1 is SQVTM and CDR2 ANQGSEA. The CDR3, as DNA: TGCAGCTTGACCGGGACACCTAATTCACCCCTCCACTTT. It translates to CSLTGTPNSPLHF.

This clonotype was detected only a few times. This chain links TRBV9 with TRBJ1-6, with D uncertain. The ends were cut back, 2 bases at V and 0 bases at J, with 9 bases in the middle. The CDR3 totals 16 residues. Germline CDR1 is SGDLS and CDR2 is YYNGEE. The CDR3 spells CASSVTVSSYNSPLHF. The CDR3 DNA sequence: TGTGCCAGCAGCGTGACGGTGAGCTCCTATAATTCACCCCTCCACTTT.

The V call is TRBV9, the J call TRBJ2-1; 14 bases map to TRBD2. Germline CDR1 SGDLS, CDR2 YYNGEE. V gave up 4 bases and J gave up 5 bases; unmatched junction bases: 5. The CDR3 has 16 residues. CDR3 in amino acids: CASSLTSGGVNNEQFF. DNA for the CDR3: TGTGCCAGCAGCTTGACTAGCGGGGGGGTAAACAATGAGCAGTTCTTC.